This record covers a single T cell receptor (beta chain). What antigen it recognizes has not been identified. Base quality data are lacking; no much larger clone is found one base away. Patients with autoimmune disease history or receiving systemic immunosuppression were excluded from the trial. Peripheral blood for TCR sequencing was drawn from every dose cohort at baseline, at cycle 4 day 1 and at cycle 7 day 1. Samples came from an open-label, multicenter, first-in-human phase I dose-escalation trial of ivuxolimab. Adults with locally advanced or metastatic melanoma, renal cell carcinoma, hepatocellular carcinoma or head and neck squamous cell carcinoma were enrolled in the trial. Before TCR sequencing, CD4+ and CD8+ T cells were separately sorted from peripheral blood. The data were taken from a study of OX40 agonist ivuxolimab in advanced cancers. General notes on the study: The costimulatory receptor OX40 (CD134) was targeted by ivuxolimab, a fully human IgG2 agonistic monoclonal antibody. Intravenous ivuxolimab was administered to patients every 2 weeks at six dose levels: 0.01, 0.1, 0.3, 1.5, 3 and 10 mg/kg. Of the 50 or so patients in dose escalation, about 20 had hepatocellular carcinoma, about 15 had melanoma, 9 had renal cell carcinoma and 9 had head and neck cancer. In the dose-escalation cohort, 82.7% of patients were male, and the mean age was roughly 60 years, with a range of about 23 to 85. Patients were allowed to have had prior anti-PD-1, anti-PD-L1 or anti-CTLA-4 therapy, and approximately 40% of the dose-escalation patients had been treated with checkpoint inhibitors. Partial responses occurred in three dose-escalation patients: two with cutaneous melanoma and one with hepatocellular carcinoma. The purpose of peripheral TCRbeta sequencing was to test whether ivuxolimab changed TCR sequence diversity and led to clonal T-cell expansion. The paper reports the monotherapy dose-escalation portion (N of about 54 patients) of the phase I ivuxolimab trial. Paper-wide results and their limitations: After ivuxolimab, CD8+ T cells had more expanded clones than CD4+ T cells on average. In the 0.1-3.0 mg/kg groups, partial responders had among the lowest normalized peripheral clonal expansion, particularly in CD8+ T cells. The antigen specificity of the peripheral T cells that underwent clonal expansion was not determined. Clonal expansion of both CD4+ and CD8+ blood T cells was observed from baseline to week 6 at doses 0.1 to 3.0 mg/kg. Low levels of normalized T-cell clonal expansion were also shown by some nonresponding patients.

CDR1 and CDR2 were assigned from the germline V gene as SGHTS and YDEGEE. The CDR3 measures 15 amino acids from cysteine to phenylalanine. Of all the DNA, just the CDR3 is kept, 45 bases in frame from base 1. V loses 4 bases of germline sequence and J loses 4 bases, and the interval between the two ends is 14 bases. Genomic DNA was isolated from the sorted cells so that the TCRbeta CDR3 region could be sequenced. The immunoSEQ Assay was used for sequencing of TCRbeta CDR3 regions. TCRdb's version of the immuneACCESS table is confined to in-frame rearrangements and falls short of the full clone set. An unresolved V gene accounts for under half of the shortfall where checked; the remainder is of unknown origin. This sample comprises about 40,000 clones, roughly 86% of them detected only once. 1.5% to 2% of the sample comes from the top ten.

The rearrangement joined TRBV5-8 to TRBJ1-4, with the D gene uncertain. Sequencing used CD4+ or CD8+ T cells sorted from blood, obtained in a trial of the OX40 agonist ivuxolimab. This TCR derives from an adult with an advanced solid tumor such as melanoma, head and neck, liver or kidney cancer. The CDR3 region reads CASSPTSGYNEKLFF. The nucleotide sequence reads TGTGCCAGCAGCCCAACGTCGGGATATAATGAAAAACTGTTTTTT. Reference TRBV5-8 and TRBJ1-4 proteins supply the regions before and after the CDR3; the full variable domain is: EAGVTQSPTHLIKTRGQQATLRCSPISGHTSVYWYQQALGLGLQFLLWYDEGEERNRGNFPPRFSGRQFPNYSSELNVNALELEDSALYLCASSPTSGYNEKLFFGSGTQLSVL.